One T cell receptor beta chain is described in this entry. Its recognized antigen is unknown. No clone much larger than this one lies a single base away; base qualities are absent. The sample comes from a study of blood T cell repertoires in COVID-19 (dated by TCRdb to about 2020). At the level of the whole study: The collaborator samples originated in the United States, Italy and Spain and spanned the acute and convalescent phases of COVID-19. The material from the prospective study consisted of cDNA or gDNA derived from T cells, B-cell-depleted T cells, or PBMCs. Deeply sampled blood TCRbeta repertoires from subjects exposed to, actively infected with, or recovered from COVID-19 were included in the dataset. A freely available public database, intended as a resource for researchers studying the immune response to SARS-CoV-2, is where the repertoires were released. The samples were drawn from two sources: the first 160 participants of the ongoing ImmuneRACE study, and 1,254 subjects contributed by 6 global collaborators. A de-identified subject ID, COVID-19 status, age in years and sex were almost always included in the sample metadata. Where available, HLA class I and class II types were taken from metadata supplied by the sample provider and were not determined by assay-based typing.

CDR1 and CDR2, looked up from the germline V gene, are SGHRS and YFSETQ. The CDR3 sequence holds 17 residues, the cysteine and phenylalanine included. Only the CDR3 DNA stays, 51 bases, in frame from base 1. V drops 0 bases and J drops 0 bases, leaving 10 bases in between. TCRbeta CDR3 regions were amplified from genomic DNA by means of the immunoSEQ Assay, a bias-controlled multiplex PCR. The study's processing was this. The number of nucleated cells in each sample was estimated by amplification of reference gene primers within the assay. Sequence reads were collapsed and filtered to measure the absolute abundance of every unique TCRbeta CDR3 rearrangement. For each sample, productive Simpson clonality was calculated as the square root of Simpson's diversity index over productive rearrangements. As stored in TCRdb, this immuneACCESS dataset retains in-frame rearrangements with V and J assigned. A fraction of the clones does not appear; measured against another copy, unresolved V genes explain less than half of the discrepancy, and the remainder lacks a known reason. V, J and clone size derive from that table, while D and trimming were established from the DNA sequence. The sample table contains 200,000 or so clones; only one count was recorded for approximately 84% of them. The top ten clonotypes cover about 3% of the sample.

A second Seattle source provided samples from volunteer blood donors who had recovered from COVID-19. Whole blood was collected in K2EDTA tubes by collaborating institutions according to the institutions' own protocols. For TCRbeta analysis, collaborators shipped samples as frozen whole blood, isolated PBMCs, or DNA extracted from either of those sample types. Results and caveats for the whole study, not just this receptor: How much clinical and demographic metadata was included differed by source and by participant, and the metadata was provided uncurated.

The source material was peripheral blood. This receptor was obtained from a woman younger than 45 who had recovered from COVID-19. The chain joins TRBV5-1 to TRBJ2-6, with no D gene named confidently. The CDR3 reads CASSLEYTRSGANVLTF. Here is the DNA: TGCGCCAGCAGCTTGGAGTATACGCGCTCTGGGGCCAACGTCCTGACTTTC.